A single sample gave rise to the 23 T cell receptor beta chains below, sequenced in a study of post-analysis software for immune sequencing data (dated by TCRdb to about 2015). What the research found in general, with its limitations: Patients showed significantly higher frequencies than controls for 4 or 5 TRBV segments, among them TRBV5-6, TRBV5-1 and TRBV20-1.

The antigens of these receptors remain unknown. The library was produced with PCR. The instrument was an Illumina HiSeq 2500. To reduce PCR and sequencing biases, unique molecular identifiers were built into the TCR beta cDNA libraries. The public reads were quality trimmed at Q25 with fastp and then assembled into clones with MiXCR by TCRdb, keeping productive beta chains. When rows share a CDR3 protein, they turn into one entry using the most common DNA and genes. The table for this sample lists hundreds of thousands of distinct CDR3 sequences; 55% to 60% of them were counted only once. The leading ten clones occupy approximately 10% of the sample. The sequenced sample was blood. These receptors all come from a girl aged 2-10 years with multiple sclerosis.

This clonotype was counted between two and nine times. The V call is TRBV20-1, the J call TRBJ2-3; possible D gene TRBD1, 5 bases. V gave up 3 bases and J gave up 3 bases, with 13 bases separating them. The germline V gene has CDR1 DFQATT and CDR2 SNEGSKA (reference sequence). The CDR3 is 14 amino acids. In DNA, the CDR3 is TGCAGTGCTAGTAAAGGGCAGGGAACAGATACGCAGTATTTT. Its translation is CSASKGQGTDTQYF.

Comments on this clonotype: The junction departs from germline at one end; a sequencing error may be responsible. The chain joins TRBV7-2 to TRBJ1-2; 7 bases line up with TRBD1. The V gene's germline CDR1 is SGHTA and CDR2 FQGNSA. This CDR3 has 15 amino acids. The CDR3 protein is CASTARIQGVYGYTF. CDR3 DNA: TGCGCCAGCACCGCAAGGATCCAGGGGGTCTATGGCTACACCTTC.

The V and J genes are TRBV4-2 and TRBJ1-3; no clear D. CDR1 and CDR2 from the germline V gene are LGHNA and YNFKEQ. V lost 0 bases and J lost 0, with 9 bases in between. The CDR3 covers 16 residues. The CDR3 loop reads CASSQDGASSGNTIYF. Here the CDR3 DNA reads TGTGCCAGCAGCCAAGATGGAGCCTCCTCTGGAAACACCATATATTTT.

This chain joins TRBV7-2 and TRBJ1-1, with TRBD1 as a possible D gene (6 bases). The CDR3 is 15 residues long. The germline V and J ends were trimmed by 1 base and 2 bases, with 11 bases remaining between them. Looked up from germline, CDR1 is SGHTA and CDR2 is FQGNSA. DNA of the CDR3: TGTGCCAGCAGCTTAGTGGTGGGGGCCAACACTGAAGCTTTCTTT. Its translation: CASSLVVGANTEAFF.

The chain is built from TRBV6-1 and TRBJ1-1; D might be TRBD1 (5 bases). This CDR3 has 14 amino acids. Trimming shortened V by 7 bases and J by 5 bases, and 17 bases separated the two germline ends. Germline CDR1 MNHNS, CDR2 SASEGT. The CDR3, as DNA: TGTGCCAGCATTAGGGGTTTAGGAGATACTGAAGCTTTCTTT. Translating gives CASIRGLGDTEAFF.

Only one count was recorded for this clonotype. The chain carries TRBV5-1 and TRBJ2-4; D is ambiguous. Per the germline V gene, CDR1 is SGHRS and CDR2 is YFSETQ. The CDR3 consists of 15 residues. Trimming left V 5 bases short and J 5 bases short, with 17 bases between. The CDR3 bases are TGCGCCAGCAGTTATCCTTACGAGAGCCAAAACATTCAGTACTTC. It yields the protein CASSYPYESQNIQYF.

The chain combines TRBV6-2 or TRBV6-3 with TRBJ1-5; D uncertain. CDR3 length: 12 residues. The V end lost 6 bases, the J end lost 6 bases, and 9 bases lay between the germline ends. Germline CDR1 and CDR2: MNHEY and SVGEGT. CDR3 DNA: TGTGCCAGCAGGGCTATCCTTCAGCCCCAGCATTTT. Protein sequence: CASRAILQPQHF.

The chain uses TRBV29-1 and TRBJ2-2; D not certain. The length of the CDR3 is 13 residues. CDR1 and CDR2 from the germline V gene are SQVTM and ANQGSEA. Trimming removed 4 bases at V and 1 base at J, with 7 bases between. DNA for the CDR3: TGCAGCGTTGTATGGCAGAACACCGGGGAGCTGTTTTTT. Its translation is CSVVWQNTGELFF.

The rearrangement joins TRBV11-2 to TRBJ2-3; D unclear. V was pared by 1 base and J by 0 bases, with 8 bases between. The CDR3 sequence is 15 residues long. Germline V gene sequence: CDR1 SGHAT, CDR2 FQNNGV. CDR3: CASSLAPTSTDTQYF. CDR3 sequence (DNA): TGTGCCAGCAGCTTAGCCCCGACGAGCACAGATACGCAGTATTTT.

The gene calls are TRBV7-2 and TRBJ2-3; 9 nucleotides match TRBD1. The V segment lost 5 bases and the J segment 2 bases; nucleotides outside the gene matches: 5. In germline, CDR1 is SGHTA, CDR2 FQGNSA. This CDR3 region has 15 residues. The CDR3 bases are TGTGCCAGCAGCCTGGGACAGGGAGACACAGATACGCAGTATTTT. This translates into CASSLGQGDTDTQYF.

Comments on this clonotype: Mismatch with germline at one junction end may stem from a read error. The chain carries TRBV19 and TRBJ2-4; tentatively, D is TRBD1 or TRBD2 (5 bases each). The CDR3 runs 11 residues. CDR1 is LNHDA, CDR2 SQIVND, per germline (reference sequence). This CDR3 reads CAGSRGDIQYF. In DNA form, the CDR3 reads TGTGCCGGTAGTCGAGGGGACATTCAGTACTTC.

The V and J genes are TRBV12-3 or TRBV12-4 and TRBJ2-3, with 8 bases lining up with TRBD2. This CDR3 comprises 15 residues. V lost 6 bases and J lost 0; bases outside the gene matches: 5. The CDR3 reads CASRDSGVSTDTQYF. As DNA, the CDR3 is TGTGCCAGCAGGGATAGCGGGGTGAGCACAGATACGCAGTATTTT.

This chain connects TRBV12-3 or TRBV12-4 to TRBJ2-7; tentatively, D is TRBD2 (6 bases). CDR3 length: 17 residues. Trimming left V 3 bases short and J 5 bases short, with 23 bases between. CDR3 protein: CASSFWGDSRSNNEQYF. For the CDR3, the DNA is TGTGCCAGCAGTTTCTGGGGGGATAGCAGGAGTAACAACGAGCAGTACTTC.

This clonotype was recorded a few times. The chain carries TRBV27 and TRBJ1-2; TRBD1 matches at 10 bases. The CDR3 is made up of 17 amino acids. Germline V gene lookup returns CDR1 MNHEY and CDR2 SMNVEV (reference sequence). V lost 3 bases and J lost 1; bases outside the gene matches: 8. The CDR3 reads CASSLLTGTGVNYGYTF. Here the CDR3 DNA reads TGTGCCAGCAGTTTGCTCACCGGGACAGGGGTTAACTATGGCTACACCTTC.

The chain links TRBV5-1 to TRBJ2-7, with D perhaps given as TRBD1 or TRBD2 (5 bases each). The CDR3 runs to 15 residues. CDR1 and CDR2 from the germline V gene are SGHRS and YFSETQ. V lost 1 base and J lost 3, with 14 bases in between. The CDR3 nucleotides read TGCGCCAGCAGCTTGAAAATGGGGGTCCTCTACGAGCAGTACTTC. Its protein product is CASSLKMGVLYEQYF. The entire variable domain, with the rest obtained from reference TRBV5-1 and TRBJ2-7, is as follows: KAGVTQTPRYLIKTRGQQVTLSCSPISGHRSVSWYQQTPGQGLQFLFEYFSETQRNKGNFPGRFSGRQFSNSRSEMNVSTLELGDSALYLCASSLKMGVLYEQYFGPGTRLTVT.

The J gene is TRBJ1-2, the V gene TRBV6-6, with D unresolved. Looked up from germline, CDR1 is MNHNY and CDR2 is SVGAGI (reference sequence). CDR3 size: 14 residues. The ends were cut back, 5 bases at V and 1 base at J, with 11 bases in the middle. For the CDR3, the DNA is TGTGCCAGCAGTGGGAGCCAAGTTAACTATGGCTACACCTTC. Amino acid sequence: CASSGSQVNYGYTF.

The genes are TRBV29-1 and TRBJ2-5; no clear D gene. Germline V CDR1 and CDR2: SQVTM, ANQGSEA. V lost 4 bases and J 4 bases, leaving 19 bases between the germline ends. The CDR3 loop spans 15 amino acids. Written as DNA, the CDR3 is TGCAGCGTTGTTACCCGGACGGATCCATCAGAGACCCAGTACTTC. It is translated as CSVVTRTDPSETQYF.

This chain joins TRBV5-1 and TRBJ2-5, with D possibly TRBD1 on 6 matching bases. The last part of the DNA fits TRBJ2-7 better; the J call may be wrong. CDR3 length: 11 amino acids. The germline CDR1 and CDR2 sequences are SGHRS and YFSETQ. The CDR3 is CASLEGGEQYF. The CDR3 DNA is TGCGCCAGCCTGGAAGGGGGCGAGCAGTACTTC.

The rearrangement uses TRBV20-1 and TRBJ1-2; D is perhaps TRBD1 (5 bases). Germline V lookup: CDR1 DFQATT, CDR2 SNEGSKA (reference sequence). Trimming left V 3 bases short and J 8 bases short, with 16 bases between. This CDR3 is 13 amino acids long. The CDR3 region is CSARQGRTVGYTF. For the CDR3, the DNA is TGCAGTGCTAGGCAGGGTCGGACTGTGGGCTACACCTTC.

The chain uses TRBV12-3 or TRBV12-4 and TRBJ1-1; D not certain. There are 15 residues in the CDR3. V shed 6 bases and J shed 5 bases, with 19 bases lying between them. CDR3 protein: CASSLGSTGRTEAFF. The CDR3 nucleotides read TGTGCCAGCAGCCTTGGTTCGACGGGGAGGACTGAAGCTTTCTTT.

The CDR3 loop is CASSGWTGTSGANVLTF. In DNA, the CDR3 is TGTGCCAGCAGCGGGTGGACAGGGACCTCTGGGGCCAACGTCCTGACTTTC. The V and J genes are TRBV5-5 and TRBJ2-6; 8 bases align to TRBD1. The V gene's germline CDR1 is SGHKS and CDR2 YYEKEE (reference sequence). The CDR3 is made up of 17 amino acids. With 4 bases clipped from V and 0 bases from J, the junction kept 6 bases outside the gene matches.

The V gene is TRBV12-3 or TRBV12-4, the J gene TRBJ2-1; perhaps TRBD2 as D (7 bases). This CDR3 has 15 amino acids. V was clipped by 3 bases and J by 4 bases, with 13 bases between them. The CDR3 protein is CASSFWGGQYNEQFF. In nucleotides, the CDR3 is TGTGCCAGCAGTTTTTGGGGGGGGCAGTACAATGAGCAGTTCTTC.

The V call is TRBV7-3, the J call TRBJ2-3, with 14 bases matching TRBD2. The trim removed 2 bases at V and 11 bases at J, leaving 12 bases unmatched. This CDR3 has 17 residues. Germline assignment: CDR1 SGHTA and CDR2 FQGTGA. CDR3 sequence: CASSLQPTSGRDLGQYF. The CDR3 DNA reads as TGTGCCAGCAGCTTACAGCCGACTAGCGGGAGGGACTTGGGGCAGTATTTT.